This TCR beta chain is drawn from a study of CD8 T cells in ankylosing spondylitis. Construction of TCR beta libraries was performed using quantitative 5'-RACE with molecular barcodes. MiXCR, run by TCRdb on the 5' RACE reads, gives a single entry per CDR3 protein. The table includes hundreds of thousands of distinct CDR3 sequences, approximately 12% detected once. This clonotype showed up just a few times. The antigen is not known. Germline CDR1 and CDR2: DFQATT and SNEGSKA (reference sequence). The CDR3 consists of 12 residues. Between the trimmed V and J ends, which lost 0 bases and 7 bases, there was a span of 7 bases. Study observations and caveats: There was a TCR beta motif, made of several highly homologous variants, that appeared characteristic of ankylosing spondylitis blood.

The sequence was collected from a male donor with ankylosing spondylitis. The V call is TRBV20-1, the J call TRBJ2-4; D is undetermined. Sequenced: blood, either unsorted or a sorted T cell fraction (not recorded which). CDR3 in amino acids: CSARDRNNIQYF. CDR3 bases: TGCAGTGCTAGAGATCGAAATAACATTCAGTACTTC.